Included here is one T cell receptor (beta chain) sequence, with context. The V and J ends lost 0 bases and 4 bases, in that order; junction bases with no gene match: 7. Germline-derived CDR1 and CDR2 are SGHRS and YFSETQ. The CDR3 has 16 amino acids. As handled by the study authors: Estimation of nucleated cell counts was performed using reference gene primer amplification. Using immunoSEQ multiplex PCR, the repertoire was profiled, and TCRdb retains in-frame clones only, with some absent. That table supplies the V and J calls and clone size; D and trimming were determined from the DNA. The sample lists fewer than 200,000 clones; about nine tenths were seen once. The entry originates in a study of blood T cell repertoires in COVID-19. Study in general: Samples came from the United States, Italy and Spain, spanning acute and convalescent COVID-19.

Sequenced input: peripheral blood. This clonotype was obtained from a man between 65 and 85 years old with active or convalescent COVID-19. The chain combines TRBV5-1 with TRBJ1-3, with 7 bases lining up with TRBD1. The CDR3 coding sequence is TGCGCCAGCAGCTTGGCCGCAGGGGGTTCAGGAAACACCATATATTTT. Protein: CASSLAAGGSGNTIYF.